This T cell receptor beta chain was identified during a study of T cell responses to AZD1222 COVID-19 vaccine. This clone was seen many times. Here immunoSEQ multiplex PCR was the method, and the copy in TCRdb shows in-frame clones only, minus some. Among 95,000 to 110,000 clones listed, roughly 91% were seen once. This material consisted of peripheral blood, taken on day 0 of AZD1222 vaccination. This receptor was obtained from an adult in good health.

CDR3 sequence: CASSEARLDSYNEQFF. CDR3 coding DNA: TGTGCCAGCAGTGAAGCTCGGCTAGACTCCTACAATGAGCAGTTCTTC. V gene TRBV2 combines with J gene TRBJ2-1; unclear D gene. Germline-derived CDR1 and CDR2 are SNHLY and FYNNEI. V was pared by 0 bases and J by 0 bases, with 9 bases between. The CDR3 is made up of 16 amino acids.